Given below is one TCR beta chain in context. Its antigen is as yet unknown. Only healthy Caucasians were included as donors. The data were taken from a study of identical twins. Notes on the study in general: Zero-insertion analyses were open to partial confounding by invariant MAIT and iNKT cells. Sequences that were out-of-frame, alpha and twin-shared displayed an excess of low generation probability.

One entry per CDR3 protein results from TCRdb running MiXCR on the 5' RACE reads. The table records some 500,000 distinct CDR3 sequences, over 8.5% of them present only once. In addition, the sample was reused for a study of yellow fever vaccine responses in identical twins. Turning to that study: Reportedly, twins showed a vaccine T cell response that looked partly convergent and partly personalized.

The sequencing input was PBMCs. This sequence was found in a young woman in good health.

For the CDR3, the DNA is TGCAGCGTTGAAAAGGGAGGCGGCTACACCTTC. The encoded protein is CSVEKGGGYTF. V gene TRBV29-1 combines with J gene TRBJ1-2; D unclear. The CDR3 length is 11 residues. V lost 2 bases to trimming and J lost 8 bases, with 9 bases between them. The germline CDR1 and CDR2 sequences are SQVTM and ANQGSEA.